The 31 T cell receptor beta chains below were found in one sample sequenced in a study of cytomegalovirus exposure and HLA in healthy donors. Researchers ran the PCR with 60 Vbeta and 13 Jbeta primers. TCRdb's table, derived via immunoSEQ multiplex PCR, lists solely in-frame clones and lacks some. The sample holds 160,000 or so clones, approximately 88% seen once. Material for sequencing was PBMCs. The receptors come from a man aged 25-45 years in good health and CMV-seronegative.

The CDR3, as DNA: TGTGCCAGCAGCTTTCAGGGGTCGGCCTACGAGCAGTACTTC. Translating gives CASSFQGSAYEQYF. This chain connects TRBV5-4 to TRBJ2-7; D possibly corresponds to TRBD1 (6 bases). The CDR3 has 14 amino acids. The germline V gene has CDR1 SGHNT and CDR2 YYREEE (reference sequence). The ends were cut back, 2 bases at V and 2 bases at J, with 11 bases in the middle.

This sequence joins TRBV7-6 and TRBJ2-7; 9 nucleotides match TRBD2. CDR1 is SGHVS and CDR2 is FNYEAQ in the germline V gene. V dropped 4 bases and J dropped 3; count of bases not matched to a gene: 4. The CDR3 runs 14 residues. DNA for the CDR3: TGTGCCAGCAGCTCAGCGGGGGGAGTCTACGAGCAGTACTTC. Residues: CASSSAGGVYEQYF.

The gene calls are TRBV4-3 and TRBJ2-3, with TRBD2 as a possible D gene (6 bases). The CDR3 has 20 amino acids. The V and J ends lost 0 bases and 0 bases respectively, with 22 bases between them. CDR1 is LGHNA, CDR2 YSLEER, per germline. CDR3 residues: CASSQESHLKEEGSTDTQYF. DNA for the CDR3: TGCGCCAGCAGCCAAGAGTCCCATTTGAAGGAGGAGGGGAGCACAGATACGCAGTATTTT.

Only a few counts were recorded for this clone. The chain combines TRBV10-3 with TRBJ2-6, with 10 bases fitting TRBD1. V lost 6 bases and J lost 1; bases outside the gene matches: 9. Per the germline V gene, CDR1 is ENHRY and CDR2 is SYGVKD. The CDR3 has 18 residues. The CDR3 sequence is CAISNSTGGASGANVLTF. The CDR3 DNA is TGTGCCATCAGCAATTCGACAGGGGGCGCTTCTGGGGCCAACGTCCTGACTTTC.

This chain joins TRBV19 and TRBJ2-1; D possibly corresponds to TRBD2 (5 bases). Trimming pared 4 bases from V and 6 bases from J, leaving 22 bases between. The germline V gene encodes CDR1 LNHDA and CDR2 SQIVND (reference sequence). The CDR3 has 17 amino acids. The CDR3 coding sequence is TGTGCCAGTAGTACAATCCTCAACCGAGCTAGCAGCAATGAGCAGTTCTTC. It specifies CASSTILNRASSNEQFF.

The genes are TRBV5-1 and TRBJ2-2; maybe TRBD2 (5 bases). This CDR3 is 16 amino acids long. V was pared by 1 base and J by 2 bases, with 12 bases between. Germline CDR1 SGHRS, CDR2 YFSETQ. The CDR3 spells CASSLYGLDNTGELFF. The CDR3 nucleotides are TGCGCCAGCAGCTTGTACGGACTCGATAACACCGGGGAGCTGTTTTTT.

J is TRBJ2-1 and V is TRBV5-4; TRBD2 aligns across 7 bases. The V gene's germline CDR1 is SGHNT and CDR2 YYREEE (reference sequence). With 2 bases clipped from V and 7 bases from J, the junction kept 9 bases outside the gene matches. The CDR3 covers 15 residues. DNA for the CDR3: TGTGCCAGCAGCTTCCCAAGCGGGACTGGGAATGAGCAGTTCTTC. It codes for CASSFPSGTGNEQFF.

Worth noting for this clone: One end of the junction fails to match germline, which may point to a read error. The chain couples TRBV7-9 to TRBJ1-1, with D tentatively TRBD1 (6 bases). CDR3 length: 16 residues. CDR1 is SEHNR and CDR2 is FQNEAQ in the germline V gene (reference sequence). CDR3 bases: TGTTCCAGCAGCGCTATGGGCAGGGGAAGCGACACTGAAGCTTTCTTT. Encoded protein: CSSSAMGRGSDTEAFF.

The gene calls are TRBV2 and TRBJ1-1, with 7 bases identical to TRBD1. J gave up 5 bases and V 7 bases, and 7 bases lay outside the gene matches. The CDR3 extends over 13 amino acids. Germline-derived CDR1 and CDR2 are SNHLY and FYNNEI. CDR3: CASKTGAWTEAFF. The CDR3 nucleotides read TGTGCCAGCAAAACAGGGGCTTGGACTGAAGCTTTCTTT.

This clone has just a few counts. The chain uses TRBV6-5 and TRBJ2-2; TRBD1 matches at 7 bases. V lost 4 bases, J lost 6 bases, and 8 bases stayed unmatched. The CDR3 has 15 residues. CDR1 MNHEY and CDR2 SVGAGI come from the germline V gene. The CDR3 DNA reads as TGTGCCAGCAGTTTCTCAAACAGGGGATCCGGGGAGCTGTTTTTT. This codes for CASSFSNRGSGELFF.

This clone has ten or more counts. The rearrangement uses TRBV6-5 and TRBJ2-1; TRBD2 might be the D (6 bases). V lost 0 bases, J lost 5 bases, and 11 bases lay in between. The CDR3 consists of 15 residues. The V gene's germline CDR1 is MNHEY and CDR2 SVGAGI. CDR3 in amino acids: CASSYSRGGNNEQFF. In nucleotides, the CDR3 is TGTGCCAGCAGTTACTCGAGAGGAGGGAACAATGAGCAGTTCTTC.

The gene calls are TRBV30 and TRBJ2-1, with D tentatively TRBD1 (5 bases). Germline V gives CDR1 GTSNPN, CDR2 SVGIG (reference sequence). CDR3 length: 11 residues. V was pared by 7 bases and J by 7 bases, with 11 bases between. This chain's CDR3 is CALTVLNEQFF. The CDR3 region has the DNA TGTGCCTTGACAGTGTTAAATGAGCAGTTCTTC.

The chain uses TRBV30 and TRBJ2-7; D remains unclear. The CDR3 loop spans 12 amino acids. Germline V lookup: CDR1 GTSNPN, CDR2 SVGIG (reference sequence). V shed 2 bases and J shed 2 bases, with 7 bases lying between them. CDR3 sequence reads: CAWSQQAYEQYF. The CDR3 DNA sequence: TGTGCCTGGAGTCAGCAGGCCTACGAGCAGTACTTC. Combining the CDR3 with reference TRBV30 and TRBJ2-7 gives the whole variable domain SQTIHQWPATLVQPVGSPLSLECTVEGTSNPNLYWYRQAAGRGLQLLFYSVGIGQISSEVPQNLSASRPQDRQFILSSKKLLLSDSGFYLCAWSQQAYEQYFGPGTRLTVT.

The chain combines TRBV7-2 with TRBJ1-2; TRBD1 agrees at 9 bases. The CDR3 loop spans 15 amino acids. In germline, CDR1 is SGHTA, CDR2 FQGNSA. V lost 1 base, J lost 4 bases, and 4 bases stayed unmatched. CDR3 in DNA: TGTGCCAGCAGCTTAGGGGGACAGGGACCCTATGGCTACACCTTC. The encoded protein is CASSLGGQGPYGYTF.

This clone was seen a single time. This chain connects TRBV28 to TRBJ1-4; 10 bases are shared with TRBD1. The CDR3 loop spans 14 amino acids. Trimming at V came to 3 bases and at J to 8 bases, leaving 3 bases not matched to a gene. Germline lookup yields CDR1 MDHEN and CDR2 SYDVKM. CDR3 sequence reads: CASSFRTGGEKLFF. Written as DNA, the CDR3 is TGTGCCAGCAGTTTCCGGACAGGGGGAGAAAAACTGTTTTTT.

To note about this clone: The junction departs from germline at one end; a sequencing error may be responsible. Other DNA sequences within the sample encode an identical CDR3. This rearrangement joins TRBV6-6 to TRBJ1-5; no definite D call. The CDR3 covers 14 residues. The germline V gene encodes CDR1 MNHNY and CDR2 SVGAGI (reference sequence). The CDR3 region is CASSYGQSHQPQHF. DNA for the CDR3: TGTGCCAGCAGTTACGGGCAGAGTCATCAACCCCAGCATTTT.

The gene calls are TRBV28 and TRBJ1-2; the D is unclear. V shed 3 bases and J shed 1 base, with 6 bases lying between them. The germline gives CDR1 MDHEN, CDR2 SYDVKM. CDR3 length: 13 residues. For the CDR3, the DNA is TGTGCCAGCAGTTTGGTCGGTAACTATGGCTACACCTTC. This sequence encodes CASSLVGNYGYTF.

This clone was detected a few times. The CDR3: CASSDSGLATDTQYF. CDR3 bases: TGTGCCAGCAGTGACTCCGGGTTAGCGACAGATACGCAGTATTTT. The rearrangement links TRBV6-4 to TRBJ2-3; D is possibly TRBD2 (5 bases). Trimming left V 0 bases short and J 3 bases short, with 10 bases between. The CDR3 is 15 residues long. CDR1 MRHNA and CDR2 SNTAGT come from the germline V gene.

This chain uses TRBV5-4 with TRBJ1-2; D not certain. Trimming shortened V by 0 bases and J by 5 bases, and 17 bases separated the two germline ends. This CDR3 is 16 amino acids long. Germline V lookup: CDR1 SGHNT, CDR2 YYREEE (reference sequence). CDR3 bases: TGTGCCAGCAGCTTGGTCTTCCCAGGTGCCACATATGGCTACACCTTC. Translated: CASSLVFPGATYGYTF.

This clone was picked up a small number of times. The chain joins TRBV6-5 to TRBJ2-7; 8 bases are shared with TRBD2. CDR1 and CDR2 (germline): MNHEY, SVGAGI. The trim removed 6 bases at V and 2 bases at J, leaving 6 bases unmatched. This CDR3 region has 14 residues. This CDR3 reads CASRNSGTAYEQYF. CDR3 DNA sequence: TGTGCCAGCAGAAATAGCGGGACGGCCTACGAGCAGTACTTC.

The chain is built from TRBV7-6 and TRBJ1-4, with a possible D match to TRBD1 (6 bases). V was shortened by 5 bases and J by 7 bases, with 20 bases between the two germline ends. This CDR3 spans 16 amino acids. The germline CDR1 and CDR2 sequences are SGHVS and FNYEAQ. The CDR3 reads CASSPIKQGWGEKLFF. CDR3 DNA: TGTGCCAGCAGCCCGATTAAGCAGGGGTGGGGTGAAAAACTGTTTTTT.

The gene calls are TRBV23-1 and TRBJ2-1; 9 positions match TRBD1. TRBV23-1 qualifies as an ORF whose function is uncertain. CDR3 length: 16 residues. Losses at the gene ends were 0 bases for V and 5 bases for J; bases not matched to a gene: 5. CDR3 amino acids: CASSQSGTGLHNEQFF. The CDR3 DNA reads as TGCGCCAGCAGTCAATCCGGGACAGGGTTGCACAATGAGCAGTTCTTC.

V usage is TRBV5-4 and J usage is TRBJ2-1, with TRBD1 matching 11 bases. The CDR3 runs to 15 residues. Germline V gives CDR1 SGHNT, CDR2 YYREEE (reference sequence). J gave up 3 bases and V 4 bases, and 3 bases lay outside the gene matches. The CDR3 region is CASSKGQGVYNEQFF. The DNA for the CDR3 is TGTGCCAGCAGCAAGGGACAGGGGGTCTACAATGAGCAGTTCTTC.

The genes are TRBV5-4 and TRBJ2-7; D might be TRBD2 (6 bases). V gave up 3 bases and J gave up 0 bases, with 13 bases separating them. Per germline, CDR1 SGHNT and CDR2 YYREEE (reference sequence). This CDR3 has 15 amino acids. The CDR3 DNA is TGTGCCAGCAGCTCCCCTACTAGCCTCTCCTACGAGCAGTACTTC. Translation: CASSSPTSLSYEQYF. Full variable domain (outside the CDR3, taken from reference TRBV5-4 and TRBJ2-7): ETGVTQSPTHLIKTRGQQVTLRCSSQSGHNTVSWYQQALGQGPQFIFQYYREEENGRGNFPPRFSGLQFPNYSSELNVNALELDDSALYLCASSSPTSLSYEQYFGPGTRLTVT.

J is TRBJ2-1 and V is TRBV7-3; 10 bases match TRBD2. CDR1 is SGHTA, CDR2 FQGTGA, per germline. The J segment lost 7 bases and the V segment lost 0 bases, leaving 3 bases of the junction unmatched. The CDR3 has 15 residues. For the CDR3, the DNA is TGTGCCAGCAGCTTAACGGCTAGCGGGAGTAATGAGCAGTTCTTC. Its protein product is CASSLTASGSNEQFF.

The genes are TRBV4-2 and TRBJ2-7, with TRBD2 identical over 13 bases. The CDR3 sequence is 17 residues long. CDR1 is LGHNA and CDR2 is YNFKEQ in the germline V gene. Germline trimming cut 6 bases from V and 6 bases from J; bases unmatched to any gene: 14. The CDR3 spells CASSYLGTSGAPSEQYF. DNA for the CDR3: TGTGCCAGCAGTTACCTCGGGACTAGCGGGGCCCCCTCCGAGCAGTACTTC.

The chain couples TRBV19 to TRBJ2-7; 9 nucleotides line up with TRBD1. Trimming removed 6 bases from V and 4 bases from J; junction bases left unmatched: 13. The V gene's germline CDR1 is LNHDA and CDR2 SQIVND (reference sequence). The CDR3 is 16 amino acids. CDR3 sequence (DNA): TGTGCCAGTAGCGAATGGACAGGGGTTGGTGGATACGAGCAGTACTTC. Translated, it gives CASSEWTGVGGYEQYF.

The chain joins TRBV11-2 to TRBJ2-2; the match to TRBD2 covers 7 bases. Losses at the gene ends were 0 bases for V and 6 bases for J; bases not matched to a gene: 4. Germline CDR1 is SGHAT and CDR2 is FQNNGV. CDR3 length: 15 amino acids. CDR3: CASSLEGAGAGELFF. DNA for the CDR3: TGTGCCAGCAGCTTAGAAGGCGCGGGAGCCGGGGAGCTGTTTTTT.

The rearrangement joins TRBV5-1 to TRBJ2-7; D gene ambiguous. V lost 0 bases and J 3 bases, leaving 10 bases between the germline ends. Germline loops: CDR1 SGHRS, CDR2 YFSETQ. This CDR3 is built from 14 residues. CDR3 sequence reads: CASSLVGPGYEQYF. The CDR3 nucleotides are TGCGCCAGCAGCTTGGTTGGCCCTGGCTACGAGCAGTACTTC.

V gene TRBV2 combines with J gene TRBJ2-3; TRBD2 might be the D (5 bases). The CDR3 consists of 16 residues. With 2 bases removed from V and 0 bases from J, the gap between germline ends came to 12 bases. Germline assignment: CDR1 SNHLY and CDR2 FYNNEI. CDR3 sequence reads: CASSEMLATSTDTQYF. The CDR3, as DNA: TGTGCCAGCAGTGAAATGTTAGCGACTAGCACAGATACGCAGTATTTT. Full variable domain (rest looked up from reference TRBV2 and TRBJ2-3): EPEVTQTPSHQVTQMGQEVILRCVPISNHLYFYWYRQILGQKVEFLVSFYNNEISEKSEIFDDQFSVERPDGSNFTLKIRSTKLEDSAMYFCASSEMLATSTDTQYFGPGTRLTVL.

The rearrangement joins TRBV7-9 to TRBJ2-7; D not certain. This CDR3 is 14 amino acids long. Trimming cost V 1 base and J 6 bases, with 13 bases left between them. Germline assignment: CDR1 SEHNR and CDR2 FQNEAQ (reference sequence). In nucleotides, the CDR3 is TGTGCCAGCAGCTTAGTTTTCAGGCGCCCCGAGCAGTACTTC. This codes for CASSLVFRRPEQYF.